These T cell receptor beta chains were read from a single sample in a study of blood T cell repertoires in COVID-19. Sequencing was performed with immunoSEQ multiplex PCR; in TCRdb, only in-frame clones are kept and a portion is missing. The sample lists 650,000 to 800,000 clones, about nine tenths occurring once. The specimen was peripheral blood. The receptor source for this set is a woman aged 18 to 35 with acute or convalescent COVID-19. CDR3s include the opening cysteine and the closing phenylalanine or tryptophan. A D gene is named only where the DNA matches it firmly. Size values are once, few and many counts, or a class for expanded clones, and some rows have none.

clone_size	j_call	d_call	v_call	cdr3_nt	cdr3_aa
-	TRBJ2-3	-	TRBV12-5	TGTGCTAGTGGTAGGACAACGACTAGTTTTACGCAGTATTTT	CASGRTTTSFTQYF
-	TRBJ1-6	-	TRBV7-2	TGTGCCAGCTCTGGAGCTCGGAATTCACCCCTCCACTTT	CASSGARNSPLHF
-	TRBJ1-4	-	TRBV5-6	TGTGCCAGCAGCTTGCGCGGGACTAATGAAAAACTGTTTTTT	CASSLRGTNEKLFF
-	TRBJ2-1	-	TRBV2	TGTGCCAGCAGTGAACGTCGGCGGATTTACAATGAGCAGTTCTTC	CASSERRRIYNEQFF
-	TRBJ1-2	TRBD1	TRBV13	TGTGCCAGCAGCTTAGCGCTTCGGGACAGGGAAAATGGCTACACCTTC	CASSLALRDRENGYTF
-	TRBJ1-5	-	TRBV7-8	TGTGCCAGCAGCTTAGCCCGACTGGGGCGGTTTCAGCCCCAGCATTTT	CASSLARLGRFQPQHF
-	TRBJ2-7	TRBD1	TRBV2	TGTGCCAGCAGTGTGGGCAGGGGGCTATACGAGCAGTACTTC	CASSVGRGLYEQYF
-	TRBJ2-3	-	TRBV3-1/TRBV3-2	TGTGCCAGCAGCCAAGAAGGACAGGGAGGGTACACAGATACGCAGTATTTT	CASSQEGQGGYTDTQYF
few	TRBJ2-1	-	TRBV20-1	TGCAGTGTTCGGACAGTCCATGAGCAGTTCTTC	CSVRTVHEQFF
-	TRBJ1-3	-	TRBV5-6	TGTGCCAGCAGCCCGGGGGTTCGGGCCGGAAACACCATATATTTT	CASSPGVRAGNTIYF
-	TRBJ1-5	-	TRBV28	TGTGCCAGCAGTGCGCCGCTAGGGCAGGGCGGCAATCAGCCCCAGCATTTT	CASSAPLGQGGNQPQHF
few	TRBJ1-2	TRBD1	TRBV18	TGTGCCAGCTCACGACAGGGGGCTGGCTACACCTTC	CASSRQGAGYTF
-	TRBJ1-5	-	TRBV28	TGTGCCAGCAGCACCATAGCGTCAGATCAGCCCCAGCATTTT	CASSTIASDQPQHF
-	TRBJ1-1	-	TRBV27	TGTGCCAGCAGTTTGCGGGGATCGGGAGTCACTGAAGCTTTCTTT	CASSLRGSGVTEAFF
-	TRBJ1-2	TRBD1	TRBV4-1	TGCGCCAGCAGCCAGTACGCCCGGGACAGTAGAAATGGCTACACCTTC	CASSQYARDSRNGYTF
once	TRBJ1-2	-	TRBV12-3/TRBV12-4	TGTGCCAGCAGCGAGGGCTACTATGGCTACACCTTC	CASSEGYYGYTF
once	TRBJ1-1	TRBD1	TRBV5-1	TGCGCCAGCAGCTCACAGACAGGGGGCCACACTGAAGCTTTCTTT	CASSSQTGGHTEAFF
-	TRBJ2-7	TRBD2	TRBV7-2	TGTGCCAGCAGCTCGAGGCGGGGGGGGACGAGCTTGGGCGAGCAGTACTTC	CASSSRRGGTSLGEQYF
-	TRBJ1-5	TRBD1	TRBV7-2	TGTGCCAGCAGCTTCTTTCAGGGGGCCACCAGCAATCAGCCCCAGCATTTT	CASSFFQGATSNQPQHF
-	TRBJ1-2	TRBD1	TRBV25-1	TGTGCCAGCAGCGGCCGGGACAGGGCTTATAACTATGGCTACACCTTC	CASSGRDRAYNYGYTF
-	TRBJ1-1	-	TRBV5-1	TGCGCCAGCAGCTTGGTTGGGGGCTTCGGCACTGAAGCTTTCTTT	CASSLVGGFGTEAFF
-	TRBJ2-2	TRBD2	TRBV28	TGTGCCAGCAGTTTAGGGACTAGCGATAAGGCGACCGGGGAGCTGTTTTTT	CASSLGTSDKATGELFF
once	TRBJ1-1	-	TRBV7-8	TGTGCCAGCAGGGACAGTACTGGGGGAACTGAAGCTTTCTTT	CASRDSTGGTEAFF
-	TRBJ2-7	TRBD1	TRBV5-1	TGCGCCAGCAGCACAGGGGGCTTTTACGAGCAGTACTTC	CASSTGGFYEQYF
-	TRBJ2-7	-	TRBV6-5	TGTGCCAGCACCGCCCCGGGGGGCGGGCGCCCTTACTTC	CASTAPGGGRPYF